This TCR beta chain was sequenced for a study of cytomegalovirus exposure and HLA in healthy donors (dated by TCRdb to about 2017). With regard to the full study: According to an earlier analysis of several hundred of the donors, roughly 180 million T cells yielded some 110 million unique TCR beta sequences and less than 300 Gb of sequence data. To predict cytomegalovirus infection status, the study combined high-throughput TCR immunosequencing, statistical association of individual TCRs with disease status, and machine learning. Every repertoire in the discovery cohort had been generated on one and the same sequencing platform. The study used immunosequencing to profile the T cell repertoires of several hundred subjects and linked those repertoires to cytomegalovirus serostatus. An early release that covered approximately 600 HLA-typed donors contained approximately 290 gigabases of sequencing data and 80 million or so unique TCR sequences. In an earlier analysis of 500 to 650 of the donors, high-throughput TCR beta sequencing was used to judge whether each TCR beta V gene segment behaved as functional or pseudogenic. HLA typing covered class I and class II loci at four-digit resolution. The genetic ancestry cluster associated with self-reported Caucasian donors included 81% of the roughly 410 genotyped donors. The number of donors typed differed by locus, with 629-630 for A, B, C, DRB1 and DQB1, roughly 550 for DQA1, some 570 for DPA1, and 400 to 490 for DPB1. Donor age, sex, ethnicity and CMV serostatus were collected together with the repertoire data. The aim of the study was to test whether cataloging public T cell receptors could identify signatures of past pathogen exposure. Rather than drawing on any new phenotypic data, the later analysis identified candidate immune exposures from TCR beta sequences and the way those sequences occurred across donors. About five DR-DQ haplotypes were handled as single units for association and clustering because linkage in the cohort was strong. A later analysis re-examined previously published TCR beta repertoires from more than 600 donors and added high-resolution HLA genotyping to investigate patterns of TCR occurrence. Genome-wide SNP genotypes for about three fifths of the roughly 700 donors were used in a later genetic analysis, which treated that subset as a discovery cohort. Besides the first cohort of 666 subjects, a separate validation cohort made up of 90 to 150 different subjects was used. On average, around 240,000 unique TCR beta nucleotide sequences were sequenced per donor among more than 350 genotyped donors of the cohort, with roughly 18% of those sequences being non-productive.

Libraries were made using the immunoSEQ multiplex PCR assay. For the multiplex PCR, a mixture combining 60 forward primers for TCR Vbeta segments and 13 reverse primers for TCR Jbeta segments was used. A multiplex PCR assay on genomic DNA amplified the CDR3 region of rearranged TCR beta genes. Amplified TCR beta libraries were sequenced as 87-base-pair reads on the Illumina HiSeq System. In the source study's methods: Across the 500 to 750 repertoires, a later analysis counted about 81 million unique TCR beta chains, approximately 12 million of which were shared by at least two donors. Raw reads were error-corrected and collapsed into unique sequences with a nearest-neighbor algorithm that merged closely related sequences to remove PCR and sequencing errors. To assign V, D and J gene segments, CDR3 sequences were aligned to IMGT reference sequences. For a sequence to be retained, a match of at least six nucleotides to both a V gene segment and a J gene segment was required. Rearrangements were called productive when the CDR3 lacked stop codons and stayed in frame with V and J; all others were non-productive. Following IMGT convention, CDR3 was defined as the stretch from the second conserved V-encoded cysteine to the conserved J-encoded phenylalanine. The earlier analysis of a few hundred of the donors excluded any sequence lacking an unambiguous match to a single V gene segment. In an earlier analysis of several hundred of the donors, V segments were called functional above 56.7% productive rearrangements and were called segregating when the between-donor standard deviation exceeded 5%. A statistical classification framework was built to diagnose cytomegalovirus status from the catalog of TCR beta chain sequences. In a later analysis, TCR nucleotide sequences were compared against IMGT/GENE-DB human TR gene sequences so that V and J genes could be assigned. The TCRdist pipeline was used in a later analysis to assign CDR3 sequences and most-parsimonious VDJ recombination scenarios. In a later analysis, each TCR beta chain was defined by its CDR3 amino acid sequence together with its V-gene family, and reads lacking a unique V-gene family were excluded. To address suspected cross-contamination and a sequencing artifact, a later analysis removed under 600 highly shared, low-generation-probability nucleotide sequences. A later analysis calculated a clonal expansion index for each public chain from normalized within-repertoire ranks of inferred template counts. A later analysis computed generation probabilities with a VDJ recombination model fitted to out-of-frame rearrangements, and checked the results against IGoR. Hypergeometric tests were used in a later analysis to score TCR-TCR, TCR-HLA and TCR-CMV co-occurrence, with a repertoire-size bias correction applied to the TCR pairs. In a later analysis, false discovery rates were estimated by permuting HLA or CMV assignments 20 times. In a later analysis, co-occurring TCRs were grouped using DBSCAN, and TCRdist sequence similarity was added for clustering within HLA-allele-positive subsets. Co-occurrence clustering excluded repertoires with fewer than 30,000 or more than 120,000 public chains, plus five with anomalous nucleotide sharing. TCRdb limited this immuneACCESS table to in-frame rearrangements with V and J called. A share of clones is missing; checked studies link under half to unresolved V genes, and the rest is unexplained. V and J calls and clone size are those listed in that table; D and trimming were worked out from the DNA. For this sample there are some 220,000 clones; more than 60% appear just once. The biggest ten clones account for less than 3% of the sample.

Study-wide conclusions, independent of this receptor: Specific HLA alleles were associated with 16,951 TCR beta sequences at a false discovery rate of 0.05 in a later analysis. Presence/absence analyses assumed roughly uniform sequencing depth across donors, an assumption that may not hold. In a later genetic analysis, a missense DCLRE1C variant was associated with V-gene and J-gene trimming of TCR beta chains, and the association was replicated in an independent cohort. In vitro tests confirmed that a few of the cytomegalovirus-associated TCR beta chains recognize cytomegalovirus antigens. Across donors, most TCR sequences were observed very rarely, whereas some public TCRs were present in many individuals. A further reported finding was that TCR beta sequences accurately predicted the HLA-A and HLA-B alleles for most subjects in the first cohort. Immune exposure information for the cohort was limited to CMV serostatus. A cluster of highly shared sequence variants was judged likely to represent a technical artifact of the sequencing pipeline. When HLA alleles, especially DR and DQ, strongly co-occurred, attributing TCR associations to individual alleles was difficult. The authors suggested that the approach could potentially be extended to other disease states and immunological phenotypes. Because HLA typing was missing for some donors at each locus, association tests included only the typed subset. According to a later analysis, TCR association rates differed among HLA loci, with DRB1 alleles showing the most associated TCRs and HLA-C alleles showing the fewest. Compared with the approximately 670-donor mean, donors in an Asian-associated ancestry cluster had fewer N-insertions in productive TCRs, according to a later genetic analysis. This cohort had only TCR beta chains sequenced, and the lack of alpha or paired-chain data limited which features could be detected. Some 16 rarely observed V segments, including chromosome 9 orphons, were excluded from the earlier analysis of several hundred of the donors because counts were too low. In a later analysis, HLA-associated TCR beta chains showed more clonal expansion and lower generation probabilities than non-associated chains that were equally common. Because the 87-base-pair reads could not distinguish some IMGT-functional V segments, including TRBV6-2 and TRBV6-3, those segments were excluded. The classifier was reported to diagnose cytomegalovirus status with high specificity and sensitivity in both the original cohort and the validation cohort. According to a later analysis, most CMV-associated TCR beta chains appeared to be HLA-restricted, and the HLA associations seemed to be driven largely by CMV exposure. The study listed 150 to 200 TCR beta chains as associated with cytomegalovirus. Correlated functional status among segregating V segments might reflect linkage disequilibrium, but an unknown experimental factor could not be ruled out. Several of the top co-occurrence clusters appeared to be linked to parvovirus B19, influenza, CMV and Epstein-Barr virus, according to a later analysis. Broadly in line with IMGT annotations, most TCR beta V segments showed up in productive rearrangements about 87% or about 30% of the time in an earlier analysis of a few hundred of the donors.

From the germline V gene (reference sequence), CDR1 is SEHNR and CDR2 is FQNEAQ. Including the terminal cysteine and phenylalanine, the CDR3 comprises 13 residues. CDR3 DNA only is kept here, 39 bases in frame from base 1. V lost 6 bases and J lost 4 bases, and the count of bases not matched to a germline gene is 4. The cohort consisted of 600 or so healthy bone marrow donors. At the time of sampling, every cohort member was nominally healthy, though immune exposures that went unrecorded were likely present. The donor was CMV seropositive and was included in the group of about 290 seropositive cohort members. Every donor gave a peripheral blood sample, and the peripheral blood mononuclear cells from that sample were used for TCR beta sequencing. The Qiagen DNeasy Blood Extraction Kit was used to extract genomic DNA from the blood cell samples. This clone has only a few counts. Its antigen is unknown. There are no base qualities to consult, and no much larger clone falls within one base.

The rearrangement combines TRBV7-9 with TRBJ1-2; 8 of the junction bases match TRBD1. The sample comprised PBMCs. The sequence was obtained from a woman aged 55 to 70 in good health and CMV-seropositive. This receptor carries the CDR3 CASSQGQGYGYTF. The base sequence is TGTGCCAGCAGTCAAGGACAGGGCTATGGCTACACCTTC.